This T cell receptor (beta chain) was sequenced for a study of blood T cells in healthy people across ages. A second PCR of 7 to 11 cycles used a sample-barcoded 5' primer and a J-beta primer mix. A template-switch adaptor with 12 random nucleotides tagged each cDNA molecule. MiXCR, applied by TCRdb to the 5' RACE reads, yields one record per CDR3 protein. The table includes fewer than 900,000 distinct CDR3 sequences, around 40% detected once. Trimming cost V 2 bases and J 10 bases, with 18 bases left between them. This CDR3 comprises 14 residues. Germline CDR1 SNHLY, CDR2 FYNNEI. The chain employs TRBV2 and TRBJ2-7; D remains unclear. Sequencing used blood. The TCR was taken from a woman aged 55-69 years in good health. The DNA for the CDR3 is TGTGCCAGCAGTGAATTTAGGGCGGAAGAGGCCCAGTACTTC. Protein product: CASSEFRAEEAQYF.